These 20 T cell receptor beta chains came from one sample sequenced in a study of identical twins' blood T cells. TCRdb processed the 5' RACE reads anew with MiXCR; each CDR3 protein has one entry. The repertoire holds a few hundred thousand distinct CDR3 sequences, with roughly 28% as singletons. Sequenced input: PBMCs. Source of these receptors: a woman between 18 and 50 years old in good health.

This clonotype was counted a few times. V and J are TRBV11-3 and TRBJ1-2, with D hard to call. Germline lookup yields CDR1 SGHNT and CDR2 YENEEA. V lost 0 bases and J lost 4, with 21 bases in between. This CDR3 region has 18 residues. In DNA, the CDR3 is TGTGCCAGCAGCTTAGATCTATTTGGAGAGGCCCGGGGCTATGGCTACACCTTC. It codes for CASSLDLFGEARGYGYTF.

A remark on this clonotype: As the CDR3 is not closed by the conserved phenylalanine or tryptophan, this likely results from a read error. The chain recombines TRBV12-5 with TRBJ2-2; 14 nucleotides match TRBD2. This CDR3 contains 19 residues. V gave up 9 bases and J gave up 4 bases; unmatched junction bases: 16. Germline lookup yields CDR1 LGHNT and CDR2 FRNRAP. CDR3 DNA: TGTGCTAGCATGCCGGGACTAGCGGGAGATTGGAGTCGCACCGGGGAGCTGTTTGTT. Amino acid sequence: CASMPGLAGDWSRTGELFV.

With respect to this clonotype: A much larger clone lies a single base off, so this may be a read error. V usage is TRBV5-1 and J usage is TRBJ1-1, with no clear D. CDR1 is SGHRS, CDR2 YFSETQ, per germline. The CDR3 is made up of 14 amino acids. As DNA, the CDR3 is TGCACCAGCAGCTTGAATTCCGTCCGAACTGAAGCTTTCTTT. Amino acids: CTSSLNSVRTEAFF.

DNA for the CDR3: TGTGCCAGCAGTTTAATCGGGGACAGGGTTCAGCCCCAGCATTTT. Protein product: CASSLIGDRVQPQHF. V and J are TRBV27 and TRBJ1-5; 9 nucleotides line up with TRBD1. V dropped 2 bases and J dropped 6; count of bases not matched to a gene: 5. Germline CDR1 and CDR2: MNHEY and SMNVEV (reference sequence). This CDR3 contains 15 residues.

The rearrangement links TRBV20-1 to TRBJ2-5, with 8 nucleotides matching TRBD2. The CDR3 has 14 residues. Germline V lookup: CDR1 DFQATT, CDR2 SNEGSKA (reference sequence). The V gene end was trimmed by 0 bases and the J gene end by 9 bases; junction bases not matched to a gene: 9. CDR3 amino acids: CSARERGGNVAQYF. CDR3 nucleotide sequence: TGCAGTGCTAGAGAACGGGGGGGAAACGTGGCCCAGTACTTC.

The sample holds many counts of this clonotype. V and J are TRBV18 and TRBJ1-1, with D possibly being TRBD1 (6 bases). The CDR3 is 13 amino acids. Germline V CDR1 and CDR2: KGHSH, LQKENI. V gave up 4 bases and J gave up 6 bases, with 12 bases separating them. The chain's CDR3 is CASSQQGRPEAFF. CDR3 sequence (DNA): TGTGCCAGCTCACAACAGGGTCGGCCTGAAGCTTTCTTT.

The rearrangement joins TRBV6-2 or TRBV6-3 to TRBJ1-1; a weak D match, TRBD1 (5 bases). Trimming took 10 bases from V and 0 from J, leaving 15 bases between them. Germline V gene lookup returns CDR1 MNHEY and CDR2 SVGEGT. This CDR3 comprises 14 residues. The CDR3 region has the DNA TGTGCCACCATAAAGCGACAGCTGAACACTGAAGCTTTCTTT. Amino acid sequence: CATIKRQLNTEAFF.

This clonotype occurred a few times. The chain is built from TRBV10-3 and TRBJ2-1; D possibly corresponds to TRBD2 (5 bases). The CDR3 consists of 12 residues. Germline V gene data show CDR1 as ENHRY and CDR2 as SYGVKD. Trimming left V 11 bases short and J 0 bases short, with 8 bases between. For the CDR3, the DNA is TGTGCCTCGGGAATCTCCTACAATGAGCAGTTCTTC. Amino acid sequence: CASGISYNEQFF.

The CDR3 here is CASSQGITGSSYEQYF. The CDR3 nucleotides read TGTGCCAGCAGCCAAGGCATTACAGGGAGTAGCTACGAGCAGTACTTC. The rearrangement links TRBV11-2 to TRBJ2-7; TRBD1 is a possible D gene (6 bases). Germline CDR1 SGHAT, CDR2 FQNNGV. There are 16 residues in the CDR3. V was shortened by 5 bases and J by 3 bases, with 20 bases between the two germline ends.

The genes are TRBV6-5 and TRBJ2-2; the D is unclear. Germline V gene sequence: CDR1 MNHEY, CDR2 SVGAGI. The CDR3 contains 15 residues. V lost 0 bases and J lost 1, with 6 bases in between. The CDR3 sequence is CASSYSGRNTGELFF. CDR3 DNA: TGTGCCAGCAGTTACTCGGGCAGGAACACCGGGGAGCTGTTTTTT.

The chain recombines TRBV30 with TRBJ1-1, with TRBD1 as a possible D gene (5 bases). Trimming cost V 0 bases and J 1 base, with 6 bases left between them. Germline CDR1 GTSNPN, CDR2 SVGIG (reference sequence). The CDR3 has 13 amino acids. CDR3 in DNA: TGTGCCTGGAGTGTGAGGGGGAACACTGAAGCTTTCTTT. Translated, it gives CAWSVRGNTEAFF.

This clonotype was seen at least ten times. This chain links TRBV27 with TRBJ2-1; 11 bases match TRBD2. The germline CDR1 and CDR2 sequences are MNHEY and SMNVEV (reference sequence). J lost 13 bases, V lost 2 bases, and 10 bases had no gene match. This CDR3 region has 15 residues. CDR3: CASSLGTSGRRRQFF. CDR3 nucleotide sequence: TGTGCCAGCAGTTTAGGGACTAGCGGTAGGAGAAGACAGTTCTTC.

This clonotype was counted only a few times. V gene TRBV6-5 combines with J gene TRBJ1-2; no definite D call. Germline CDR1 is MNHEY and CDR2 is SVGAGI. V was pared by 7 bases and J by 3 bases, with 12 bases between. The CDR3 length is 13 residues. The CDR3 sequence is CASTDSPYYGYTF. DNA for the CDR3: TGTGCCAGCACGGACTCCCCCTACTATGGCTACACCTTC.

The genes are TRBV27 and TRBJ2-7; 9 bases map to TRBD1. V was pared by 0 bases and J by 3 bases, with 0 bases of the junction left unmatched. Germline V gene data show CDR1 as MNHEY and CDR2 as SMNVEV (reference sequence). The CDR3 has 14 amino acids. CDR3 amino acids: CASSLSTGGYEQYF. CDR3 DNA sequence: TGTGCCAGCAGTTTATCGACAGGGGGCTACGAGCAGTACTTC.

This clonotype has a handful of counts. The chain links TRBV12-5 to TRBJ1-3; the D is unclear. Between the trimmed V and J ends, which lost 7 bases and 4 bases, there was a span of 5 bases. Germline CDR1 reads LGHNT; CDR2 reads FRNRAP. The CDR3 has 11 amino acids. CDR3 protein: CASVSGNTIYF. The CDR3 nucleotides read TGTGCTAGTGTTTCAGGAAACACCATATATTTT.

The chain has TRBV29-1 and TRBJ2-7, with 8 bases aligning to TRBD1. This CDR3 contains 13 residues. V shed 3 bases, J shed 2 bases, and the junction held 3 bases outside the gene matches. Per the germline V gene, CDR1 is SQVTM and CDR2 is ANQGSEA. DNA of the CDR3: TGCAGCGTTGAGGGACAGGTTCCCTACGAGCAGTACTTC. It yields the protein CSVEGQVPYEQYF.

This clonotype has just a few counts. The chain employs TRBV7-9 and TRBJ2-3, with TRBD2 matching over 8 bases. V gave up 5 bases and J gave up 0 bases; unmatched junction bases: 13. This CDR3 has 18 amino acids. Germline V gene data show CDR1 as SEHNR and CDR2 as FQNEAQ (reference sequence). The CDR3 coding sequence is TGTGCCAGCAGCCCCCGAACGGGAGGGCCTTTCAGCACAGATACGCAGTATTTT. The encoded protein is CASSPRTGGPFSTDTQYF.

The chain combines TRBV20-1 with TRBJ1-6; tentative D call: TRBD1 (5 bases). Germline V gene lookup returns CDR1 DFQATT and CDR2 SNEGSKA (reference sequence). Trimming took 3 bases from V and 8 from J, leaving 14 bases between them. The length of the CDR3 is 14 residues. The chain's CDR3 is CSASRGTPDSPLHF. The DNA of the CDR3 is TGCAGTGCTAGTAGAGGGACTCCGGATTCACCCCTCCACTTT.

This clonotype was recorded once. Its ends do not fully match the called genes, so a read error is possible. The chain has TRBV5-1 and TRBJ1-5; TRBD1 might be the D (5 bases). Germline V CDR1 and CDR2: SGHRS, YFSETQ. CDR3 length: 14 amino acids. The CDR3 here is CANSLGELRQPQHF. In DNA form, the CDR3 reads TGCGCCAACAGCTTGGGGGAGTTACGTCAGCCCCAGCATTTT.

This clonotype was recorded many times. V is TRBV21-1 and J is TRBJ2-3; the table's D call TRBD2 went unverified against the DNA. TRBV21-1 is deemed a pseudogene. The CDR3 totals 17 residues. The CDR3 reads CASRKDAPAGVKDTQYF. For the CDR3, the DNA is TGTGCCAGCAGAAAAGATGCTCCAGCGGGAGTAAAAGATACGCAGTATTTT.